This T cell receptor (beta chain) was identified in a study of T cells in Graves' hyperthyroidism and ophthalmopathy. Over 18 months, lack of ophthalmopathy progression marked Graves' hyperthyroidism as stable. Patients aged 18 to 65 had newly diagnosed hyperthyroidism of under 2 months' duration. Authors of the study amplified TCR beta CDR3 regions from RNA transcripts. First-round RT-PCR with HTBI primers amplified the TCR CDR3 region. TCRdb reanalysed the multiplex PCR reads using MiXCR and keeps one entry per CDR3 protein. The data show 700,000 or so distinct CDR3 sequences, less than 20% seen once. This CDR3 region has 17 residues. V lost 6 bases to trimming and J lost 0 bases; unmatched junction nucleotides: 10. The sample holds a few counts of this clonotype.

The receptor comes from a man aged 18 to 30 with Graves' hyperthyroidism. The chain has TRBV12-3 or TRBV12-4 and TRBJ2-5; 10 nucleotides match TRBD2. The sample was blood. CDR3 sequence reads: CASSRRTSGKYQETQYF. CDR3 nucleotides: TGTGCCAGCAGCCGCCGGACTAGCGGAAAATACCAAGAGACCCAGTACTTC.